The 12 T cell receptor beta chains presented below share a single source sample, sequenced in a study of blood T cell repertoires in COVID-19. Repertoires were generated with immunoSEQ multiplex PCR, while TCRdb's copy carries only in-frame clones and drops some. The sample includes around 150,000 clones, roughly 85% of them seen just once. The sequencing input was PBMCs or T cells enriched from blood (not recorded which). The origin of the receptors is a woman between 45 and 60 years old who had recovered from COVID-19.

The chain employs TRBV5-1 and TRBJ1-3; 8 nucleotides align to TRBD1. The J segment lost 4 bases and the V segment lost 4 bases, leaving 7 bases of the junction unmatched. CDR1 is SGHRS and CDR2 is YFSETQ in the germline V gene. CDR3 length: 15 amino acids. CDR3 in DNA: TGCGCCAGCAGCAGCGACTCAGGGGGCGGAAACACCATATATTTT. This sequence encodes CASSSDSGGGNTIYF.

The V and J genes are TRBV7-2 and TRBJ2-7; 9 bases are a match to TRBD2. The V gene end was trimmed by 0 bases and the J gene end by 4 bases; junction bases not matched to a gene: 10. The CDR3 is made up of 17 amino acids. In germline, CDR1 is SGHTA, CDR2 FQGNSA. The CDR3 is CASSLAVGREGQYEQYF. The CDR3 nucleotides are TGTGCCAGCAGCTTAGCGGTGGGGCGGGAGGGCCAATACGAGCAGTACTTC.

This clone occurred once. The V call is TRBV6-6, the J call TRBJ1-2; weak D call: TRBD1 (5 bases). The ends were cut back, 6 bases at V and 3 bases at J, with 14 bases in the middle. This CDR3 comprises 14 residues. The germline gives CDR1 MNHNY, CDR2 SVGAGI (reference sequence). The CDR3 nucleotides read TGTGCCAGCAGACTAAGGGGCGATGACTATGGCTACACCTTC. This gives the protein CASRLRGDDYGYTF.

DNA of the CDR3: TGTGCCAGCAGCCAAGTCGGCCGGGGTTCCGGGGAGCTGTTTTTT. It is translated as CASSQVGRGSGELFF. The chain recombines TRBV14 with TRBJ2-2; weak D call: TRBD2 (5 bases). V gave up 1 base and J gave up 6 bases, with 12 bases separating them. CDR3 length: 15 residues. CDR1 and CDR2 (germline): SGHDN, FVKESK. Based on the CDR3 plus reference TRBV14 and TRBJ2-2, the full variable domain is EAGVTQFPSHSVIEKGQTVTLRCDPISGHDNLYWYRRVMGKEIKFLLHFVKESKQDESGMPNNRFLAERTGGTYSTLKVQPAELEDSGVYFCASSQVGRGSGELFFGEGSRLTVL.

The rearrangement joins TRBV5-1 to TRBJ2-5; D gene ambiguous. In germline, CDR1 is SGHRS, CDR2 YFSETQ. CDR3 length equals 13 residues. Trimming took off 2 bases at V and 3 bases at J, with 8 bases between the two ends. The CDR3, as DNA: TGCGCCAGCAGCTTAGATCCTAAAGAGACCCAGTACTTC. This codes for CASSLDPKETQYF.

The rearrangement uses TRBV5-1 and TRBJ1-1; the match to TRBD1 covers 8 bases. The CDR3 is 14 amino acids. Trimming took 0 bases from V and 11 from J; bases not matched to a gene: 9. Germline assignment: CDR1 SGHRS and CDR2 YFSETQ. Written as DNA, the CDR3 is TGCGCCAGCAGCTTGGGGGGCCAGGACAGGGCGGCTTTCTTT. As protein: CASSLGGQDRAAFF. The whole variable domain, remainder taken from reference TRBV5-1 and TRBJ1-1, is KAGVTQTPRYLIKTRGQQVTLSCSPISGHRSVSWYQQTPGQGLQFLFEYFSETQRNKGNFPGRFSGRQFSNSRSEMNVSTLELGDSALYLCASSLGGQDRAAFFGQGTRLTVV.

The chain has TRBV7-9 and TRBJ2-5; D might be TRBD2 (5 bases). This CDR3 contains 15 residues. Germline lookup yields CDR1 SEHNR and CDR2 FQNEAQ (reference sequence). The V and J ends lost 5 bases and 4 bases respectively, with 17 bases between them. CDR3 protein: CASSPSGGGGETQYF. CDR3 sequence (DNA): TGTGCCAGCAGCCCCTCAGGCGGAGGTGGAGAGACCCAGTACTTC.

The V gene is TRBV5-4, the J gene TRBJ2-1; 7 nucleotides align to TRBD2. This CDR3 is 16 amino acids long. Trimming took 4 bases from V and 9 from J; bases not matched to a gene: 16. Germline V lookup: CDR1 SGHNT, CDR2 YYREEE (reference sequence). In nucleotides, the CDR3 is TGTGCCAGCAGCGAAGCCATCGGGCGGGGGAAGGGTGAGCAGTTCTTC. Protein sequence: CASSEAIGRGKGEQFF.

This chain uses TRBV11-2 with TRBJ2-3, with D hard to call. The V gene lost 5 bases and the J gene lost 0 bases, with 9 bases spanning the gap. The CDR3 extends over 14 amino acids. CDR1 and CDR2 (germline): SGHAT, FQNNGV. CDR3 sequence (DNA): TGTGCCAGCAGCCCGGTGCCCAGCACAGATACGCAGTATTTT. Encoded protein: CASSPVPSTDTQYF.

The chain is built from TRBV10-3 and TRBJ1-5; D is ambiguous. The CDR3 loop spans 12 amino acids. V lost 3 bases, J lost 4 bases, and 4 bases lay in between. CDR1 is ENHRY and CDR2 is SYGVKD in the germline V gene. The CDR3 DNA is TGTGCCATCAGTGAAGCGAATCAGCCCCAGCATTTT. This codes for CAISEANQPQHF.

The chain employs TRBV6-1 and TRBJ2-7; possible D gene TRBD2, 6 bases. Germline V CDR1 and CDR2: MNHNS, SASEGT. This CDR3 spans 15 amino acids. V was cut by 0 bases and J by 3 bases, with 12 bases left in between. The CDR3 coding sequence is TGTGCCAGCAGTGAAGCGTTTGCCGGGGGCTACGAGCAGTACTTC. Translation gives CASSEAFAGGYEQYF.

The chain recombines TRBV13 with TRBJ2-7, with D perhaps matching TRBD1 (6 bases). V was shortened by 5 bases and J by 2 bases, with 16 bases between the two germline ends. CDR3 length: 15 amino acids. The germline V gene encodes CDR1 PRHDT and CDR2 FYEKMQ (reference sequence). CDR3 sequence: CASSLQGRGAYEQYF. CDR3 nucleotides: TGTGCCAGCAGCCTCCAGGGGAGAGGGGCCTACGAGCAGTACTTC.